These 24 T cell receptor beta chains share one sample of origin, sequenced in a study of glioma-infiltrating T cells after dendritic cell vaccination. Only in-frame clones appear in the TCRdb table, and some are missing; sequencing was by immunoSEQ multiplex PCR. The repertoire holds 55,000 to 75,000 clones, with 80% to 85% as singletons. Specimen: blood, collected before dendritic cell vaccination. These receptors were obtained from a human donor with glioblastoma.

The chain joins TRBV9 to TRBJ1-2; D might be TRBD1 (6 bases). Germline values: CDR1 SGDLS, CDR2 YYNGEE. V lost 3 bases and J 4 bases, leaving 19 bases between the germline ends. The CDR3 runs to 16 residues. CDR3 coding DNA: TGTGCCAGCAGCGCAGATCTGACAGGACAATCCTATGGCTACACCTTC. Its protein product is CASSADLTGQSYGYTF.

The V gene is TRBV7-2, the J gene TRBJ1-4; TRBD1 agrees at 7 bases. J was trimmed by 6 bases and V by 1 base; bases with no gene match: 2. This CDR3 has 14 amino acids. Germline CDR1 is SGHTA and CDR2 is FQGNSA. This CDR3 reads CASSLGGQYEKLFF. CDR3 DNA sequence: TGTGCCAGCAGCTTAGGGGGACAGTATGAAAAACTGTTTTTT. The whole variable domain, remainder taken from reference TRBV7-2 and TRBJ1-4, is GAGVSQSPSNKVTEKGKDVELRCDPISGHTALYWYRQSLGQGLEFLIYFQGNSAPDKSGLPSDRFSAERTGGSVSTLTIQRTQQEDSAVYLCASSLGGQYEKLFFGSGTQLSVL.

V and J are TRBV7-2 and TRBJ2-3; the match to TRBD2 covers 8 bases. With 6 bases clipped from V and 6 bases from J, the junction kept 11 bases outside the gene matches. Germline CDR1 reads SGHTA; CDR2 reads FQGNSA. The CDR3 is 15 amino acids. The CDR3 DNA reads as TGTGCCAGCAGTTCGAGCGGGGGAGCAGCTGATACGCAGTATTTT. Its protein product is CASSSSGGAADTQYF.

The V and J genes are TRBV10-3 and TRBJ2-7; the match to TRBD1 covers 10 bases. Trimming removed 6 bases from V and 0 bases from J; junction bases left unmatched: 8. In germline, CDR1 is ENHRY, CDR2 SYGVKD. The CDR3 spans 16 residues. CDR3 amino acids: CAISVPGQGSSYEQYF. The CDR3 DNA reads as TGTGCCATCAGCGTACCGGGACAGGGGAGCTCCTACGAGCAGTACTTC.

The chain has TRBV2 and TRBJ1-4; TRBD1 matches 10 bases. V shed 5 bases, J shed 3 bases, and the junction held 3 bases outside the gene matches. This CDR3 has 15 amino acids. Germline loops: CDR1 SNHLY, CDR2 FYNNEI. DNA for the CDR3: TGTGCCAGCAGTTGGGACAGGGGCCCTAATGAAAAACTGTTTTTT. Translated: CASSWDRGPNEKLFF.

This clone was detected once. This sequence joins TRBV5-1 and TRBJ2-5; tentative D call: TRBD1 (6 bases). CDR3 length: 16 amino acids. V lost 4 bases and J 2 bases, leaving 18 bases between the germline ends. Germline CDR1 is SGHRS and CDR2 is YFSETQ. The chain's CDR3 is CASSHPLRDIQETQYF. CDR3 in DNA: TGCGCCAGCAGCCATCCACTACGGGACATTCAAGAGACCCAGTACTTC.

V is TRBV5-5 and J is TRBJ1-2; TRBD1 agrees at 7 bases. The CDR3 is 16 amino acids. Germline V gene lookup returns CDR1 SGHKS and CDR2 YYEKEE (reference sequence). V was pared by 4 bases and J by 1 base, with 10 bases of the junction left unmatched. CDR3: CASSLSGTVGNYGYTF. In DNA, the CDR3 is TGTGCCAGCAGCCTATCCGGGACAGTTGGTAACTATGGCTACACCTTC.

The chain uses TRBV2 and TRBJ2-7; the D gene is possibly TRBD1 (5 bases). CDR1 and CDR2 from the germline V gene are SNHLY and FYNNEI. The CDR3 is 14 residues long. The V and J ends lost 9 bases and 0 bases respectively, with 15 bases between them. In nucleotides, the CDR3 is TGTGCCAGTTCCGACAGCCCGAGCTCCTACGAGCAGTACTTC. It translates to CASSDSPSSYEQYF.

The chain joins TRBV27 to TRBJ2-5; 11 bases match TRBD2. V shed 4 bases, J shed 9 bases, and the junction held 13 bases outside the gene matches. Germline V gives CDR1 MNHEY, CDR2 SMNVEV (reference sequence). The CDR3 runs 16 residues. The CDR3 spells CASSSLIAGGREAQYF. The CDR3, as DNA: TGTGCCAGCAGTTCGCTGATAGCGGGGGGGAGGGAGGCCCAGTACTTC.

The chain joins TRBV6-6 to TRBJ2-7, with 9 positions matching TRBD1. The CDR3 is 15 amino acids. V was pared by 5 bases and J by 0 bases, with 5 bases of the junction left unmatched. Germline V gene data show CDR1 as MNHNY and CDR2 as SVGAGI (reference sequence). CDR3 DNA sequence: TGTGCCAGCAGTCCCCGGGACAGGGCCTCCTACGAGCAGTACTTC. Translating it yields CASSPRDRASYEQYF.

The gene calls are TRBV11-2 and TRBJ2-2; tentative D call: TRBD2 (5 bases). The CDR3 sequence is 13 residues long. V shed 5 bases and J shed 3 bases, with 7 bases lying between them. Germline V CDR1 and CDR2: SGHAT, FQNNGV. DNA for the CDR3: TGTGCCAGCAGCCCCGGGGACACCGGGGAGCTGTTTTTT. Protein product: CASSPGDTGELFF.

The chain uses TRBV27 and TRBJ1-6, with 10 bases matching TRBD1. V lost 5 bases to trimming and J lost 4 bases; unmatched junction nucleotides: 8. CDR3 length: 17 residues. CDR1 is MNHEY and CDR2 is SMNVEV in the germline V gene (reference sequence). The CDR3 nucleotides are TGTGCCAGCAGTGACAGGGGGCTCCTAGTTTATAATTCACCCCTCCACTTT. Protein sequence: CASSDRGLLVYNSPLHF.

In DNA, the CDR3 is TGTGCCAGCTCAGGGGACAGCGCCGATGGCTACACCTTC. Its protein product is CASSGDSADGYTF. V usage is TRBV18 and J usage is TRBJ1-2; TRBD1 matches at 7 bases. V was pared by 5 bases and J by 6 bases, with 6 bases of the junction left unmatched. The CDR3 is 13 amino acids. Germline assignment: CDR1 KGHSH and CDR2 LQKENI.

The chain has TRBV27 and TRBJ1-1; weak D call: TRBD1 (5 bases). Germline V lookup: CDR1 MNHEY, CDR2 SMNVEV (reference sequence). This CDR3 is 13 amino acids long. V was trimmed by 6 bases and J by 5 bases, leaving 13 bases between them. The CDR3 DNA reads TGTGCCAGCAGGGGCAGGGCGGAGACTGAAGCTTTCTTT. It encodes CASRGRAETEAFF.

The chain carries TRBV15 and TRBJ1-1, with a tentative D call TRBD1 (6 bases). CDR1 LNHNV and CDR2 YYDKDF come from the germline V gene (reference sequence). The CDR3 has 15 residues. V lost 4 bases and J 3 bases, leaving 15 bases between the germline ends. CDR3: CATSNRQGGDTEAFF. CDR3 DNA: TGTGCCACCAGCAATAGGCAAGGGGGGGACACTGAAGCTTTCTTT.

The chain combines TRBV19 with TRBJ2-1; possible D gene TRBD2, 5 bases. Looked up from germline, CDR1 is LNHDA and CDR2 is SQIVND (reference sequence). The V gene lost 3 bases and the J gene lost 2 bases, with 11 bases spanning the gap. This CDR3 region has 15 residues. The CDR3 bases are TGTGCCAGTAGTATTGAGGGTGTCGCCTACAATGAGCAGTTCTTC. Translation: CASSIEGVAYNEQFF.

The chain uses TRBV7-2 and TRBJ2-1; 7 bases align to TRBD1. Per the germline V gene, CDR1 is SGHTA and CDR2 is FQGNSA. The CDR3 has 13 amino acids. V was pared by 5 bases and J by 15 bases, with 13 bases of the junction left unmatched. The DNA for the CDR3 is TGTGCCAGCAGCCAAACACAGACAGGGTTGGTGTTCTTC. Translated: CASSQTQTGLVFF.

This clone has just one count. The gene calls are TRBV6-5 and TRBJ2-2, with 8 bases aligning to TRBD1. The CDR3 is 14 amino acids. Losses at the gene ends were 6 bases for V and 6 bases for J; bases not matched to a gene: 6. Germline values: CDR1 MNHEY, CDR2 SVGAGI. The CDR3 region has the DNA TGTGCCAGCAGACCAGACAGGGGTGCCGGGGAGCTGTTTTTT. It yields the protein CASRPDRGAGELFF.

The chain has TRBV6-6 and TRBJ1-2; 7 nucleotides agree with TRBD1. The length of the CDR3 is 12 residues. The germline V gene encodes CDR1 MNHNY and CDR2 SVGAGI (reference sequence). V shed 6 bases, J shed 11 bases, and the junction held 9 bases outside the gene matches. The CDR3 is CASSSEDRFYTF. CDR3 bases: TGTGCCAGCAGCTCAGAGGACAGGTTTTACACCTTC.

The chain has TRBV4-1 and TRBJ1-6; 10 positions match TRBD1. This CDR3 comprises 17 residues. Trimming at V came to 0 bases and at J to 5 bases, leaving 4 bases not matched to a gene. CDR1 MGHRA and CDR2 YSYEKL come from the germline V gene. The CDR3 sequence: CASSQDTGTGDNSPLHF. DNA of the CDR3: TGCGCCAGCAGCCAAGATACCGGGACAGGGGATAATTCACCCCTCCACTTT.

This chain uses TRBV6-6 with TRBJ1-1, with 8 bases that match TRBD1. This CDR3 region has 13 residues. CDR1 and CDR2 (germline): MNHNY, SVGAGI (reference sequence). The junction had 4 bases not matched to a gene; V was cut back by 4 bases and J by 6 bases. This CDR3 is CASSLTGEAEAFF. The CDR3 nucleotides read TGTGCCAGCAGTTTGACAGGGGAAGCTGAAGCTTTCTTT.

In this sample, this clone turned up once. The genes are TRBV5-1 and TRBJ2-3; weak D call: TRBD2 (6 bases). The CDR3 totals 14 residues. V lost 7 bases to trimming and J lost 0 bases, with 12 bases between them. Germline CDR1 SGHRS, CDR2 YFSETQ. CDR3 region: CASSLGTSTDTQYF. The CDR3, as DNA: TGCGCCAGCTCTTTAGGGACTAGCACAGATACGCAGTATTTT.

The V call is TRBV10-3, the J call TRBJ1-4; no definite D call. Germline CDR1 is ENHRY and CDR2 is SYGVKD. V lost 3 bases and J lost 5, with 4 bases in between. CDR3 length: 12 amino acids. This CDR3 reads CAISDGNEKLFF. In DNA, the CDR3 is TGTGCCATCAGTGACGGGAATGAAAAACTGTTTTTT.

The CDR3 nucleotides read TGTGCCAGCAGCTTCACGGGGACAGCCGCCGAGACCCAGTACTTC. Its translation: CASSFTGTAAETQYF. This chain connects TRBV7-7 to TRBJ2-5, with 7 bases aligning to TRBD1. J was trimmed by 5 bases and V by 3 bases; bases with no gene match: 9. CDR3 size: 15 residues. Germline-derived CDR1 and CDR2 are SSHAT and FNYEAQ (reference sequence). Full variable domain (outside the CDR3, taken from reference TRBV7-7 and TRBJ2-5): GAGVSQSPRYKVTKRGQDVTLRCDPISSHATLYWYQQALGQGPEFLTYFNYEAQPDKSGLPSDRFSAERPEGSISTLTIQRTEQRDSAMYRCASSFTGTAAETQYFGPGTRLLVL.